This passage covers 3 T cell receptor beta chains from one sample sequenced in a study of T-cell reconstitution after alpha-beta-depleted transplantation in children. Unique molecular identifiers were incorporated when the TCRbeta library was constructed. TCRdb used MiXCR to reprocess the PCR reads, holding one entry per CDR3 protein. The repertoire includes 500,000 to 650,000 distinct CDR3 sequences, 10% to 12% of them detected once, and roughly 15% sits in the top ten. The sample in question was PBMCs, mostly from graft donor cells, obtained 180 days after TCRalphabeta/CD19-depleted stem cell transplant. These receptors were collected from a female patient aged 2-9 years who had a stem cell transplant for aplastic anemia, so the T cells may come from the graft donor.

This clonotype showed up many times. This chain connects TRBV7-3 to TRBJ2-3; TRBD2 matches at 9 bases. The CDR3 totals 14 residues. Germline V gives CDR1 SGHTA, CDR2 FQGTGA. With 5 bases clipped from V and 2 bases from J, the junction kept 2 bases outside the gene matches. CDR3 DNA: TGTGCCAGCAGCCTAGCGGGATTCACAGATACGCAGTATTTT. Amino acid sequence: CASSLAGFTDTQYF.

The chain is built from TRBV12-3 or TRBV12-4 and TRBJ1-1; unclear D gene. Trimming took 6 bases from V and 4 from J, leaving 9 bases between them. CDR3 length: 12 amino acids. The CDR3 DNA reads TGTGCCAGCAGAAGAGAACTCACTGAAGCTTTCTTT. Its translation: CASRRELTEAFF.

This clonotype came up a few times. The rearrangement uses TRBV10-1 and TRBJ2-5, with D tentatively TRBD2 (5 bases). Germline V gives CDR1 WNHNN, CDR2 SYGVQD (reference sequence). Trimming stripped 2 bases from V and 4 bases from J, with 14 bases between. The CDR3 contains 15 residues. In nucleotides, the CDR3 is TGCGCCAGCAGTGAGCCCGCTCGGGGTCGAGAGACCCAGTACTTC. Protein product: CASSEPARGRETQYF.